The next 22 T cell receptor beta chains were all read from a single sample in a study of OX40 agonist ivuxolimab in advanced cancers. Produced via immunoSEQ multiplex PCR; TCRdb's table is partial and in-frame only. Of more than 40,000 clones in the sample, roughly three quarters are singletons; the top ten hold around 2.7%. Sample: CD4+ or CD8+ T cells sorted from blood, taken in a trial of the OX40 agonist ivuxolimab. The receptor set was obtained from an adult with an advanced solid tumor such as melanoma, head and neck, liver or kidney cancer.

The genes are TRBV25-1 and TRBJ2-5, with 8 bases aligning to TRBD2. The CDR3 spans 17 residues. The J segment lost 2 bases and the V segment lost 2 bases, leaving 10 bases of the junction unmatched. CDR1 MGHDK and CDR2 SYGVNS come from the germline V gene. Here the CDR3 reads CASSEPTSGGVQETQYF. CDR3 in DNA: TGTGCCAGCAGTGAACCCACTAGCGGAGGGGTACAAGAGACCCAGTACTTC.

The V gene is TRBV6-5, the J gene TRBJ2-6; no firm D call. Looked up from germline, CDR1 is MNHEY and CDR2 is SVGAGI. With 6 bases removed from V and 1 base from J, the gap between germline ends came to 4 bases. This CDR3 is 13 amino acids long. CDR3 sequence: CASSRSGANVLTF. The CDR3 bases are TGTGCCAGCAGCCGTTCTGGGGCCAACGTCCTGACTTTC.

Written as DNA, the CDR3 is TGTGCCAGCTCACCAAGTCCTAGCGGGAGCACCACAGATACGCAGTATTTT. Encoded protein: CASSPSPSGSTTDTQYF. The rearrangement joins TRBV18 to TRBJ2-3; 10 nucleotides line up with TRBD2. CDR3 size: 17 residues. After removal of 2 bases from V and 2 bases from J, the junction contained 7 bases not matched to a gene. Germline CDR1 and CDR2: KGHSH and LQKENI.

The chain links TRBV4-1 to TRBJ2-7; 9 bases map to TRBD2. J gave up 0 bases and V 2 bases, and 11 bases lay outside the gene matches. The CDR3 sequence is 18 residues long. Germline assignment: CDR1 MGHRA and CDR2 YSYEKL. The CDR3 sequence is CASSQSGLAFVSSYEQYF. CDR3 DNA: TGCGCCAGCAGCCAATCCGGACTAGCGTTCGTAAGCTCCTACGAGCAGTACTTC.

As DNA, the CDR3 is TGTGCCAGCAGGATAACGGGAGGAAACAATGAGCAGTTCTTC. Amino acid sequence: CASRITGGNNEQFF. The V call is TRBV2, the J call TRBJ2-1, with 7 nucleotides matching TRBD2. The V gene's germline CDR1 is SNHLY and CDR2 FYNNEI. With V trimmed by 6 bases and J by 5 bases, 7 bases remained unmatched. The CDR3 loop spans 14 amino acids. The variable domain in full, completed from reference TRBV2 and TRBJ2-1, reads EPEVTQTPSHQVTQMGQEVILRCVPISNHLYFYWYRQILGQKVEFLVSFYNNEISEKSEIFDDQFSVERPDGSNFTLKIRSTKLEDSAMYFCASRITGGNNEQFFGPGTRLTVL.

This chain's CDR3 is CASSQGRGYTF. The DNA for the CDR3 is TGTGCCAGCAGCCAGGGACGAGGCTACACCTTC. The gene calls are TRBV6-5 and TRBJ1-2; D may be TRBD1 (5 bases). This CDR3 comprises 11 residues. The germline CDR1 and CDR2 sequences are MNHEY and SVGAGI. V was trimmed by 6 bases and J by 8 bases, leaving 10 bases between them.

This chain uses TRBV28 with TRBJ1-2; 8 bases are shared with TRBD1. CDR1 MDHEN and CDR2 SYDVKM come from the germline V gene. Trimming removed 6 bases from V and 4 bases from J; junction bases left unmatched: 4. The CDR3 extends over 13 amino acids. The CDR3 coding sequence is TGTGCCAGCAGCTCGGACAGGGTCTATGGCTACACCTTC. Amino acids: CASSSDRVYGYTF.

The gene calls are TRBV9 and TRBJ2-3; D gene ambiguous. Germline V lookup: CDR1 SGDLS, CDR2 YYNGEE. The CDR3 covers 15 residues. Trimming removed 3 bases from V and 1 base from J, with 12 bases in between. The CDR3 protein is CASSGSNPGTDTQYF. The CDR3 bases are TGTGCCAGCAGCGGCTCGAACCCGGGCACAGATACGCAGTATTTT.

The gene calls are TRBV19 and TRBJ2-7; weak D call: TRBD2 (5 bases). Germline CDR1 is LNHDA and CDR2 is SQIVND (reference sequence). Deletions cut 6 bases from V and 2 bases from J, with 17 bases between. The CDR3 sequence is 15 residues long. CDR3 in amino acids: CASRIQAEGTYEQYF. CDR3 in DNA: TGTGCCAGTAGGATTCAGGCAGAGGGTACCTACGAGCAGTACTTC.

The CDR3 region is CASSKGQAQVEAFF. The CDR3 bases are TGTGCCAGCAGTAAGGGACAGGCTCAGGTTGAAGCTTTCTTT. V and J are TRBV6-4 and TRBJ1-1, with 8 bases aligning to TRBD1. The CDR3 runs to 14 residues. Germline V gene sequence: CDR1 MRHNA, CDR2 SNTAGT. Trimming at V came to 5 bases and at J to 7 bases, leaving 9 bases not matched to a gene.

The genes are TRBV6-1 and TRBJ2-7; perhaps TRBD2 as D (5 bases). Deletions cut 10 bases from V and 3 bases from J, with 16 bases between. Germline values: CDR1 MNHNS, CDR2 SASEGT. The CDR3 is 13 amino acids. The CDR3 protein is CATATAASYEQYF. CDR3 coding DNA: TGTGCCACAGCAACAGCGGCGAGCTACGAGCAGTACTTC.

J is TRBJ2-1 and V is TRBV6-5, with 12 positions matching TRBD2. J lost 8 bases, V lost 6 bases, and 8 bases had no gene match. Germline loops: CDR1 MNHEY, CDR2 SVGAGI. CDR3 length: 15 amino acids. CDR3 sequence reads: CASSWTSGNGDEQFF. The DNA of the CDR3 is TGTGCCAGCAGCTGGACTAGCGGGAACGGGGATGAGCAGTTCTTC.

This clone was detected a few times. The V and J genes are TRBV2 and TRBJ2-5; possibly TRBD1 for D (5 bases). This CDR3 comprises 13 residues. CDR1 is SNHLY, CDR2 FYNNEI, per germline. Trimming took 4 bases from V and 4 from J, leaving 10 bases between them. The CDR3 bases are TGTGCCAGCAGTGTTTCAGGGCTAGAGACCCAGTACTTC. It is translated as CASSVSGLETQYF. Complete variable domain (other parts from reference TRBV2 and TRBJ2-5): EPEVTQTPSHQVTQMGQEVILRCVPISNHLYFYWYRQILGQKVEFLVSFYNNEISEKSEIFDDQFSVERPDGSNFTLKIRSTKLEDSAMYFCASSVSGLETQYFGPGTRLLVL.

V gene TRBV5-1 combines with J gene TRBJ2-2; D uncertain. V lost 1 base, J lost 6 bases, and 7 bases lay in between. The germline CDR1 and CDR2 sequences are SGHRS and YFSETQ. The CDR3 is 13 residues long. This chain's CDR3 is CASSLSSPGELFF. CDR3 in DNA: TGCGCCAGCAGCTTGTCGAGCCCCGGGGAGCTGTTTTTT.

By its share, this clone is medium-sized (0.01 to 0.1%). This chain joins TRBV19 and TRBJ1-2, with 9 positions matching TRBD1. CDR3 length equals 13 residues. Losses at the gene ends were 7 bases for V and 6 bases for J; bases not matched to a gene: 6. Germline assignment: CDR1 LNHDA and CDR2 SQIVND (reference sequence). The CDR3 DNA is TGTGCCAGTACTAGAGGACAGGGGAATGGCTACACCTTC. Amino acid sequence: CASTRGQGNGYTF.

The rearrangement uses TRBV11-1 and TRBJ2-1; TRBD1 agrees at 7 bases. The V gene's germline CDR1 is SGHAT and CDR2 FQDESV (reference sequence). With V trimmed by 1 base and J by 5 bases, 8 bases remained unmatched. The CDR3 loop spans 16 amino acids. The CDR3 spells CASSLVRGRVHNEQFF. The CDR3 DNA follows: TGTGCCAGCAGCTTAGTGAGGGGGCGCGTTCACAATGAGCAGTTCTTC.

This sequence joins TRBV5-1 and TRBJ2-1; maybe TRBD2 (7 bases). This CDR3 comprises 15 residues. V was cut by 7 bases and J by 0 bases, with 14 bases left in between. In germline, CDR1 is SGHRS, CDR2 YFSETQ. In nucleotides, the CDR3 is TGCGCCAGCGTCGGGGGCGGGAGCTCCTACAATGAGCAGTTCTTC. Amino acid sequence: CASVGGGSSYNEQFF.

This clone was observed a few times. V is TRBV5-1 and J is TRBJ2-1, with TRBD2 matching 8 bases. Germline loops: CDR1 SGHRS, CDR2 YFSETQ. With V trimmed by 0 bases and J by 8 bases, 10 bases remained unmatched. The CDR3 totals 16 residues. Written as DNA, the CDR3 is TGCGCCAGCAGCTTGGCCCTAAGCGGGAGTAAGGATGAGCAGTTCTTC. It specifies CASSLALSGSKDEQFF.

V usage is TRBV7-3 and J usage is TRBJ1-6; D is ambiguous. The V and J ends lost 2 bases and 8 bases respectively, with 7 bases between them. Germline CDR1 is SGHTA and CDR2 is FQGTGA. This CDR3 comprises 13 residues. CDR3 residues: CASSLQNDSPLHF. CDR3 DNA: TGTGCCAGCAGCTTACAGAACGATTCACCCCTCCACTTT.

A few counts support this clone. V usage is TRBV28 and J usage is TRBJ1-1, with D perhaps matching TRBD1 (5 bases). The CDR3 runs 17 residues. V lost 3 bases and J 1 base, leaving 18 bases between the germline ends. CDR1 and CDR2 (germline): MDHEN, SYDVKM. The chain's CDR3 is CASSFWGLRGGNTEAFF. In nucleotides, the CDR3 is TGTGCCAGCAGTTTCTGGGGCTTAAGGGGTGGGAACACTGAAGCTTTCTTT.

This chain links TRBV5-1 with TRBJ2-2, with D perhaps TRBD1 (5 bases). This CDR3 is built from 13 residues. With 4 bases removed from V and 1 base from J, the gap between germline ends came to 5 bases. The germline CDR1 and CDR2 sequences are SGHRS and YFSETQ. DNA of the CDR3: TGCGCCAGCAGCGGACAGAACACCGGGGAGCTGTTTTTT. This sequence encodes CASSGQNTGELFF.

This clone occurred a few times. The chain combines TRBV10-1 with TRBJ2-2; TRBD2 agrees at 8 bases. V was pared by 2 bases and J by 4 bases, with 9 bases of the junction left unmatched. The germline V gene has CDR1 WNHNN and CDR2 SYGVQD (reference sequence). The CDR3 runs 17 residues. The CDR3 DNA reads as TGCGCCAGCAGTGAGGGTCTCCAGCGGGAGCCCACCGGGGAGCTGTTTTTT. Its protein is CASSEGLQREPTGELFF.